A single sample gave rise to the 26 T cell receptor beta chains below, sequenced in a study of CD8 T cells in Susac syndrome. The authors reverse transcribed 0.5 to 1 ug RNA with random hexamers. TCRdb called the immunoSEQ multiplex PCR reads again in MiXCR, with one record for every CDR3 protein. Here the sample spans 250,000 or so distinct CDR3 sequences, just under 95% being singletons. The sample taken for sequencing was CD4+ T cells from PBMCs. These TCRs come from a human donor with multiple sclerosis.

The J gene is TRBJ2-5, the V gene TRBV4-1; 8 nucleotides align to TRBD2. Germline V CDR1 and CDR2: MGHRA, YSYEKL. V dropped 5 bases and J dropped 2; count of bases not matched to a gene: 7. This CDR3 spans 15 amino acids. Here the CDR3 DNA reads TGCGCCAGCAGCACTAGGGGACTAGATCAAGAGACCCAGTACTTC. Encoded protein: CASSTRGLDQETQYF.

The chain is built from TRBV29-1 and TRBJ1-4; D not certain. The CDR3 runs to 15 residues. V gave up 7 bases and J gave up 0 bases, with 15 bases separating them. The germline V gene encodes CDR1 SQVTM and CDR2 ANQGSEA. DNA of the CDR3: TGCAGCGCAAGAACGACTCATCCAACTAATGAAAAACTGTTTTTT. The encoded protein is CSARTTHPTNEKLFF. The whole variable domain, remainder taken from reference TRBV29-1 and TRBJ1-4, is SAVISQKPSRDICQRGTSLTIQCQVDSQVTMMFWYRQQPGQSLTLIATANQGSEATYESGFVIDKFPISRPNLTFSTLTVSNMSPEDSSIYLCSARTTHPTNEKLFFGSGTQLSVL.

In its sample, this clonotype was seen once. The chain employs TRBV6-6 and TRBJ1-1; 9 nucleotides line up with TRBD1. The CDR3 has 12 residues. The V segment lost 4 bases and the J segment 10 bases; nucleotides outside the gene matches: 4. The germline V gene encodes CDR1 MNHNY and CDR2 SVGAGI (reference sequence). The CDR3 coding sequence is TGTGCCAGCAGTTCCCAGGACAGGGGAGCTTTCTTT. It translates to CASSSQDRGAFF.

V is TRBV6-6 and J is TRBJ1-1; 7 positions match TRBD1. The germline CDR1 and CDR2 sequences are MNHNY and SVGAGI (reference sequence). The CDR3 loop spans 15 amino acids. V lost 7 bases, J lost 1 base, and 9 bases stayed unmatched. The chain's CDR3 is CASTPQAGGNTEAFF. The CDR3, as DNA: TGTGCCAGCACTCCACAAGCAGGGGGGAACACTGAAGCTTTCTTT.

The chain joins TRBV6-1 to TRBJ1-5; no clear D gene. The germline CDR1 and CDR2 sequences are MNHNS and SASEGT. V was pared by 6 bases and J by 4 bases, with 7 bases between. The CDR3 covers 12 residues. This CDR3 is CASSHMNQPQHF. The CDR3 nucleotides read TGTGCCAGCAGCCACATGAATCAGCCCCAGCATTTT.

The chain uses TRBV2 and TRBJ2-5; 7 nucleotides agree with TRBD2. Per the germline V gene, CDR1 is SNHLY and CDR2 is FYNNEI. The CDR3 has 12 residues. V lost 11 bases, J lost 0 bases, and 3 bases stayed unmatched. DNA of the CDR3: TGTGCCTGGGGGGGGTACCAAGAGACCCAGTACTTC. Protein product: CAWGGYQETQYF.

The chain joins TRBV4-1 to TRBJ1-5; D unclear. This CDR3 is built from 13 residues. Germline-derived CDR1 and CDR2 are MGHRA and YSYEKL. V was pared by 1 base and J by 6 bases, with 7 bases between. The CDR3 region has the DNA TGCGCCAGCAGCCAAGTTGGGTTTCAGCCCCAGCATTTT. This encodes CASSQVGFQPQHF.

The chain uses TRBV5-1 and TRBJ2-2; the match to TRBD2 covers 11 bases. CDR1 is SGHRS, CDR2 YFSETQ, per germline. Losses at the gene ends were 2 bases for V and 4 bases for J; bases not matched to a gene: 16. This CDR3 contains 20 residues. DNA of the CDR3: TGCGCCAGCAGCTTTGGCCTAATTAGCGGGAGGGCCGGAGGCACCGGGGAGCTGTTTTTT. Amino acid sequence: CASSFGLISGRAGGTGELFF.

The V gene is TRBV6-1, the J gene TRBJ2-4; tentatively, D is TRBD2 (7 bases). Germline CDR1 is MNHNS and CDR2 is SASEGT. Trimming shortened V by 1 base and J by 8 bases, and 12 bases separated the two germline ends. This CDR3 region has 14 residues. CDR3 residues: CASSEGTGRDIQYF. CDR3 DNA sequence: TGTGCCAGCAGTGAAGGTACAGGGAGGGACATTCAGTACTTC.

V and J are TRBV6-6 and TRBJ1-4; D unclear. CDR3 length equals 12 residues. Germline CDR1 and CDR2: MNHNY and SVGAGI (reference sequence). Trimming removed 6 bases from V and 5 bases from J, with 7 bases in between. CDR3 region: CASRGANEKLFF. The CDR3 DNA is TGTGCCAGCAGGGGAGCGAATGAAAAACTGTTTTTT.

The chain is built from TRBV7-3 and TRBJ2-1, with a tentative D call TRBD2 (6 bases). Looked up from germline, CDR1 is SGHTA and CDR2 is FQGTGA. This CDR3 comprises 12 residues. V lost 5 bases and J 9 bases, leaving 11 bases between the germline ends. The CDR3 DNA sequence: TGTGCCAGCAGCACTGGGGGGATTGAGCAGTTCTTC. Protein: CASSTGGIEQFF.

This sequence joins TRBV5-1 and TRBJ2-2; D could derive from TRBD1 or TRBD2 (5 bases each). CDR3 size: 17 residues. Per the germline V gene, CDR1 is SGHRS and CDR2 is YFSETQ. The V gene lost 4 bases and the J gene lost 0 bases, with 16 bases spanning the gap. The CDR3, as DNA: TGCGCCAGCAGCCCGTGGGGGTCGACAGCGAACACCGGGGAGCTGTTTTTT. This gives the protein CASSPWGSTANTGELFF. The full variable domain, rest sourced from reference TRBV5-1 and TRBJ2-2, is KAGVTQTPRYLIKTRGQQVTLSCSPISGHRSVSWYQQTPGQGLQFLFEYFSETQRNKGNFPGRFSGRQFSNSRSEMNVSTLELGDSALYLCASSPWGSTANTGELFFGEGSRLTVL.

Concerning this clonotype itself: Sequence at one end of the junction differs from germline and may be a read error. The V call is TRBV7-2, the J call TRBJ2-5; D ambiguous. Germline loops: CDR1 SGHTA, CDR2 FQGNSA. The CDR3 has 13 amino acids. The CDR3 DNA is TGTGCCAGCAGCTTAACCCGACAAGGGACCCAGTACTTC. Translating it yields CASSLTRQGTQYF.

This clonotype was seen only a few times. The genes are TRBV7-8 and TRBJ2-6; TRBD1 is a possible D gene (5 bases). The CDR3 runs to 19 residues. Trimming took off 1 base at V and 2 bases at J, with 18 bases between the two ends. Germline assignment: CDR1 SGHVS and CDR2 FQNEAQ. CDR3 sequence: CASSLGPGKLTTGANVLTF. CDR3 DNA sequence: TGTGCCAGCAGCTTAGGTCCAGGGAAACTCACCACTGGGGCCAACGTCCTGACTTTC. The whole variable domain, remainder taken from reference TRBV7-8 and TRBJ2-6, is GAGVSQSPRYKVAKRGQDVALRCDPISGHVSLFWYQQALGQGPEFLTYFQNEAQLDKSGLPSDRFFAERPEGSVSTLKIQRTQQEDSAVYLCASSLGPGKLTTGANVLTFGAGSRLTVL.

V is TRBV7-3 and J is TRBJ1-1, with TRBD1 matching over 8 bases. The CDR3 loop spans 14 amino acids. Germline CDR1 reads SGHTA; CDR2 reads FQGTGA. V was clipped by 3 bases and J by 4 bases; unmatched bases: 4. The CDR3 reads CASSFQGASTEAFF. CDR3 DNA sequence: TGTGCCAGCAGCTTTCAGGGGGCGAGCACTGAAGCTTTCTTT.

This clonotype has more than one count but fewer than ten. The chain couples TRBV19 to TRBJ2-2, with 10 positions matching TRBD2. This CDR3 spans 16 amino acids. Germline CDR1 reads LNHDA; CDR2 reads SQIVND (reference sequence). The CDR3 sequence: CAAAGGRNSNTGELFF. The CDR3, as DNA: TGTGCGGCAGCGGGAGGGCGGAACTCGAACACCGGGGAGCTGTTTTTT.

The V and J genes are TRBV5-1 and TRBJ2-5; 9 positions match TRBD1. Per the germline V gene, CDR1 is SGHRS and CDR2 is YFSETQ. The J segment lost 2 bases and the V segment lost 4 bases, leaving 6 bases of the junction unmatched. The CDR3 is made up of 15 amino acids. CDR3 coding DNA: TGCGCCAGCAGCGGGAGGACAGGGGAGCAAGAGACCCAGTACTTC. Amino acid sequence: CASSGRTGEQETQYF. Supplemented by reference TRBV5-1 and TRBJ2-5, the full variable domain reads KAGVTQTPRYLIKTRGQQVTLSCSPISGHRSVSWYQQTPGQGLQFLFEYFSETQRNKGNFPGRFSGRQFSNSRSEMNVSTLELGDSALYLCASSGRTGEQETQYFGPGTRLLVL.

V is TRBV19 and J is TRBJ1-5, with TRBD1 matching 7 bases. Germline lookup yields CDR1 LNHDA and CDR2 SQIVND (reference sequence). J gave up 0 bases and V 5 bases, and 16 bases lay outside the gene matches. CDR3 length: 19 residues. The CDR3 sequence is CASSGHPGQPTYSNQPQHF. Written as DNA, the CDR3 is TGTGCCAGTAGTGGACACCCGGGACAGCCAACTTATAGCAATCAGCCCCAGCATTTT.

CDR3 in DNA: TGTGCCAGCAGCCCAGGGGGACCCTATGGCTACACCTTC. It encodes CASSPGGPYGYTF. J is TRBJ1-2 and V is TRBV9, with TRBD1 identical over 7 bases. CDR1 and CDR2 from the germline V gene are SGDLS and YYNGEE. The CDR3 spans 13 residues. Losses at the gene ends were 4 bases for V and 4 bases for J; bases not matched to a gene: 4.

The chain recombines TRBV20-1 with TRBJ2-5, with TRBD2 matching 14 bases. CDR1 is DFQATT, CDR2 SNEGSKA, per germline (reference sequence). The CDR3 length is 17 residues. The V segment lost 4 bases and the J segment 4 bases; nucleotides outside the gene matches: 11. The CDR3 here is CSANPGTSGSSGETQYF. The CDR3 DNA is TGCAGTGCTAATCCGGGGACTAGCGGGAGTTCAGGAGAGACCCAGTACTTC.

The chain combines TRBV12-3 or TRBV12-4 with TRBJ2-5; 8 nucleotides line up with TRBD2. The CDR3 is made up of 14 amino acids. V lost 5 bases, J lost 2 bases, and 4 bases stayed unmatched. The CDR3 sequence is CASSHKRGQETQYF. The DNA for the CDR3 is TGTGCCAGCAGTCATAAGCGGGGGCAAGAGACCCAGTACTTC.

V gene TRBV15 combines with J gene TRBJ2-7; TRBD1 aligns across 10 bases. CDR3 length: 13 residues. Germline V gene sequence: CDR1 LNHNV, CDR2 YYDKDF (reference sequence). The CDR3 is CAHSRDRGSEQYV. The CDR3 nucleotides read TGTGCTCACAGCCGGGACAGGGGTTCCGAGCAGTACGTC.

The CDR3 sequence is CASSSFTGTRYNEQFF. The DNA of the CDR3 is TGTGCCAGCAGCAGTTTTACCGGGACCAGATACAATGAGCAGTTCTTC. V usage is TRBV13 and J usage is TRBJ2-1; possibly TRBD1 or TRBD2 for D (5 bases each). Germline V gene data show CDR1 as PRHDT and CDR2 as FYEKMQ (reference sequence). V was shortened by 5 bases and J by 4 bases, with 18 bases between the two germline ends. The CDR3 extends over 16 amino acids.

This clonotype has a handful of counts. This sequence joins TRBV11-2 and TRBJ2-6; TRBD2 might be the D (5 bases). Deletions cut 4 bases from V and 2 bases from J, with 12 bases between. The CDR3 is made up of 16 amino acids. Germline V CDR1 and CDR2: SGHAT, FQNNGV. CDR3 protein: CASSSSFGAGANVLTF. CDR3 DNA sequence: TGTGCCAGCAGCTCGTCGTTCGGGGCTGGGGCCAACGTCCTGACTTTC.

The chain joins TRBV30 to TRBJ1-6; D unclear. CDR3 length: 13 amino acids. Germline V gene lookup returns CDR1 GTSNPN and CDR2 SVGIG (reference sequence). V was cut by 4 bases and J by 10 bases, with 14 bases left in between. The CDR3 region is CAWNFEVSSPLHF. In nucleotides, the CDR3 is TGTGCCTGGAATTTCGAGGTTTCGTCACCCCTCCACTTT.

The chain has TRBV20-1 and TRBJ2-3; the match to TRBD2 covers 12 bases. With 8 bases clipped from V and 12 bases from J, the junction kept 12 bases outside the gene matches. From germline, CDR1 is DFQATT and CDR2 SNEGSKA (reference sequence). This CDR3 is built from 13 residues. CDR3 sequence: CSSMGLAGGRQYF. The CDR3 coding sequence is TGCAGTTCCATGGGGCTAGCGGGGGGGCGCCAGTATTTT.